Presented here are 20 T cell receptor beta chains from one specimen sequenced in a study of cytomegalovirus exposure and HLA in healthy donors. The PCR had 60 Vbeta and 13 Jbeta primers. Assay: immunoSEQ multiplex PCR; the TCRdb copy retains only in-frame clones and omits some. The table lists 75,000 to 90,000 clones, over 65% of them singletons. Sequencing was carried out using PBMCs. Receptor source: a middle-aged man in good health and CMV-seronegative.

This chain uses TRBV9 with TRBJ2-4; D is perhaps TRBD1 (6 bases). Trimming removed 2 bases at V and 5 bases at J, with 20 bases between. The length of the CDR3 is 17 residues. The germline V gene has CDR1 SGDLS and CDR2 YYNGEE. The CDR3 DNA is TGTGCCAGCAGCGTTTTTCCTGAAGGACAGTACCAAAACATTCAGTACTTC. It translates to CASSVFPEGQYQNIQYF.

The CDR3 is CASSNPPGNTEAFF. The CDR3 bases are TGTGCCAGCAGTAACCCTCCGGGGAACACTGAAGCTTTCTTT. This rearrangement joins TRBV7-9 to TRBJ1-1; D is ambiguous. This CDR3 has 14 residues. Trimming took off 6 bases at V and 1 base at J, with 12 bases between the two ends. Germline-derived CDR1 and CDR2 are SEHNR and FQNEAQ (reference sequence).

This rearrangement joins TRBV9 to TRBJ1-1, with TRBD1 matching over 7 bases. V was pared by 3 bases and J by 6 bases, with 8 bases of the junction left unmatched. This CDR3 is built from 14 residues. CDR1 and CDR2 (germline): SGDLS, YYNGEE. The CDR3 bases are TGTGCCAGCAGCGCAGGACAGGTGGGGCCTGAAGCTTTCTTT. Its protein is CASSAGQVGPEAFF.

This clone was counted between two and nine times. CDR3 nucleotides: TGTGCCAGCAGTGAGCAGGGTAGGGAGTTCTTC. Translation: CASSEQGREFF. The genes are TRBV6-1 and TRBJ2-1; a possible D gene is TRBD1 (5 bases). CDR1 and CDR2 from the germline V gene are MNHNS and SASEGT. V was shortened by 3 bases and J by 14 bases, with 11 bases between the two germline ends. The CDR3 covers 11 residues.

This rearrangement joins TRBV30 to TRBJ2-5; 8 nucleotides match TRBD2. The DNA end is a closer match to TRBJ2-7, so the J assignment may be wrong. Germline V lookup: CDR1 GTSNPN, CDR2 SVGIG (reference sequence). CDR3 length equals 13 residues. In nucleotides, the CDR3 is TGTGCCTGGAGCCGGGGGGGCCGGTACGAGCAGTACTTC. Its translation is CAWSRGGRYEQYF.

Here the CDR3 DNA reads TGCGCCAGCAGCCGCGATAGCGGCAGCACAGATACGCAGTATTTT. Translation: CASSRDSGSTDTQYF. The chain carries TRBV4-1 and TRBJ2-3, with TRBD2 as a possible D gene (6 bases). The germline V and J ends were trimmed by 4 bases and 0 bases, with 11 bases remaining between them. Looked up from germline, CDR1 is MGHRA and CDR2 is YSYEKL. The CDR3 has 15 amino acids.

J is TRBJ2-6 and V is TRBV5-4; 13 bases are shared with TRBD2. Germline V gene data show CDR1 as SGHNT and CDR2 as YYREEE (reference sequence). This CDR3 has 17 amino acids. The V gene end was trimmed by 7 bases and the J gene end by 0 bases; junction bases not matched to a gene: 4. The CDR3 loop reads CASGGTSGDSGANVLTF. CDR3 nucleotides: TGTGCCAGCGGGGGGACTAGCGGGGACTCTGGGGCCAACGTCCTGACTTTC.

The chain is built from TRBV6-5 and TRBJ2-7, with TRBD2 matching 7 bases. The CDR3 contains 14 residues. Per germline, CDR1 MNHEY and CDR2 SVGAGI. With 5 bases clipped from V and 4 bases from J, the junction kept 8 bases outside the gene matches. The CDR3 region is CASSPGGGPYEQYF. In nucleotides, the CDR3 is TGTGCCAGCAGTCCGGGCGGGGGACCATACGAGCAGTACTTC.

The rearrangement links TRBV9 to TRBJ1-3; 10 nucleotides align to TRBD1. CDR1 is SGDLS, CDR2 YYNGEE, per germline. This CDR3 is 15 amino acids long. Trimming cost V 5 bases and J 6 bases; bases outside gene matches: 8. CDR3 sequence: CASSADRGDVNTIYF. DNA of the CDR3: TGTGCCAGCAGTGCGGACAGGGGGGACGTAAACACCATATATTTT.

This clone appeared a single time. CDR3 amino acids: CASSFQGAGTEAFF. CDR3 in DNA: TGCGCCAGCAGCTTCCAGGGGGCCGGCACTGAAGCTTTCTTT. The rearrangement joins TRBV5-1 to TRBJ1-1, with TRBD1 matching 8 bases. CDR3 length equals 14 residues. The V gene end was trimmed by 2 bases and the J gene end by 4 bases; junction bases not matched to a gene: 4. Per the germline V gene, CDR1 is SGHRS and CDR2 is YFSETQ.

The chain is built from TRBV7-8 and TRBJ1-5; weak D call: TRBD1 (6 bases). The V end was cut by 8 bases, the J end by 2 bases, with 10 bases between. This CDR3 has 13 amino acids. Germline lookup yields CDR1 SGHVS and CDR2 FQNEAQ. This CDR3 is CASGEGGNQPQHF. The CDR3 nucleotides are TGTGCCAGCGGCGAGGGGGGCAATCAGCCCCAGCATTTT.

V is TRBV7-2 and J is TRBJ1-6; D is undetermined. Germline-derived CDR1 and CDR2 are SGHTA and FQGNSA. The CDR3 spans 16 residues. V gave up 2 bases and J gave up 6 bases, with 14 bases separating them. CDR3 sequence reads: CASSLTGVRTNSPLHF. The CDR3, as DNA: TGTGCCAGCAGCTTAACCGGGGTTCGAACTAATTCACCCCTCCACTTT.

The chain uses TRBV13 and TRBJ2-3, with D perhaps TRBD1 (6 bases). V gave up 5 bases and J gave up 0 bases, with 27 bases separating them. The germline CDR1 and CDR2 sequences are PRHDT and FYEKMQ (reference sequence). The CDR3 extends over 20 amino acids. CDR3 nucleotides: TGTGCCAGCAGCCCCAGCCCGTCAGGGGAGCTAATATCTAGCACAGATACGCAGTATTTT. It specifies CASSPSPSGELISSTDTQYF.

The genes are TRBV5-1 and TRBJ2-3, with D possibly being TRBD1 (5 bases). The V and J ends lost 3 bases and 10 bases respectively, with 12 bases between them. The germline CDR1 and CDR2 sequences are SGHRS and YFSETQ. The CDR3 runs 12 residues. Written as DNA, the CDR3 is TGCGCCAGCAGCTCTGACAGAGAGGCGCAGTATTTT. It codes for CASSSDREAQYF.

The V gene is TRBV19, the J gene TRBJ1-5, with 8 bases lining up with TRBD1. The V gene's germline CDR1 is LNHDA and CDR2 SQIVND (reference sequence). The CDR3 spans 15 residues. V lost 3 bases and J lost 6; bases outside the gene matches: 7. Written as DNA, the CDR3 is TGTGCCAGTAGTATCCCCGGGACAGGTATTCAGCCCCAGCATTTT. Amino acids: CASSIPGTGIQPQHF.

The rearrangement links TRBV5-4 to TRBJ2-3, with D possibly being TRBD2 (6 bases). V gave up 4 bases and J gave up 10 bases, with 16 bases separating them. Per germline, CDR1 SGHNT and CDR2 YYREEE (reference sequence). The CDR3 runs to 13 residues. The CDR3, as DNA: TGTGCCAGCAGCCGTCAATTGGGGGGTGCGCAGTATTTT. Its translation: CASSRQLGGAQYF.

The chain couples TRBV2 to TRBJ2-1; D is undetermined. The V gene lost 5 bases and the J gene lost 2 bases, with 10 bases spanning the gap. From germline, CDR1 is SNHLY and CDR2 FYNNEI. The CDR3 covers 14 residues. The CDR3 spells CASSSRGAYNEQFF. The CDR3 bases are TGTGCCAGCAGTTCACGAGGAGCCTACAATGAGCAGTTCTTC.

The rearrangement joins TRBV2 to TRBJ2-7; D might be TRBD2 (5 bases). The germline gives CDR1 SNHLY, CDR2 FYNNEI. The CDR3 covers 12 residues. Trimming pared 6 bases from V and 6 bases from J, leaving 12 bases between. The CDR3, as DNA: TGTGCCAGCAGCCCACGAGGGAGCGAGCAGTACTTC. This encodes CASSPRGSEQYF.

A few counts support this clone. The V gene is TRBV9, the J gene TRBJ1-1; D remains unclear. The CDR3 is made up of 12 amino acids. CDR1 SGDLS and CDR2 YYNGEE come from the germline V gene. V was pared by 7 bases and J by 0 bases, with 7 bases between. The CDR3 DNA reads as TGTGCCAGCGCGTATATGAACACTGAAGCTTTCTTT. It encodes CASAYMNTEAFF.

This clone was observed a few times. The chain links TRBV6-4 to TRBJ2-3; 7 positions match TRBD2. Germline CDR1 MRHNA, CDR2 SNTAGT. The V and J ends lost 4 bases and 0 bases, in that order; junction bases with no gene match: 7. There are 16 residues in the CDR3. CDR3: CASSVHVGGSTDTQYF. DNA of the CDR3: TGTGCCAGCAGTGTTCATGTCGGGGGGAGCACAGATACGCAGTATTTT.